A single sample gave rise to the 31 T cell receptor beta chains below, sequenced in a study of cytomegalovirus exposure and HLA in healthy donors (dated by TCRdb to about 2017). The receptor library was made with the immunoSEQ multiplex PCR assay. For the multiplex PCR, a mixture combining 60 forward primers for TCR Vbeta segments and 13 reverse primers for TCR Jbeta segments was used. This immuneACCESS table, as held by TCRdb, lists in-frame sequences with V and J called but not all clones. Of the missing ones, under half trace to an unresolved V gene in checked studies; the others have no known cause. The sample has roughly 140,000 clones on record, almost 85% of them singletons. Approximately 6% of the sample is in the top ten clones. Sequences were obtained from PBMCs. These receptors all come from a man younger than 45 in good health and CMV-seropositive.

The V and J genes are TRBV7-2 and TRBJ1-1; 7 nucleotides align to TRBD1. Trimming at V came to 5 bases and at J to 4 bases, leaving 10 bases not matched to a gene. The germline V gene encodes CDR1 SGHTA and CDR2 FQGNSA. This CDR3 spans 15 amino acids. CDR3 sequence: CASSASTGIVTEAFF. CDR3 bases: TGTGCCAGCAGCGCATCGACAGGGATCGTCACTGAAGCTTTCTTT. Complete variable domain (other parts from reference TRBV7-2 and TRBJ1-1): GAGVSQSPSNKVTEKGKDVELRCDPISGHTALYWYRQSLGQGLEFLIYFQGNSAPDKSGLPSDRFSAERTGGSVSTLTIQRTQQEDSAVYLCASSASTGIVTEAFFGQGTRLTVV.

The chain recombines TRBV15 with TRBJ2-7; 10 nucleotides align to TRBD2. This CDR3 spans 14 amino acids. CDR1 is LNHNV and CDR2 is YYDKDF in the germline V gene (reference sequence). Unmatched junction bases numbered 1, after V lost 1 base and J lost 4 bases. CDR3: CATSRGAGGYEQYF. The CDR3 nucleotides read TGTGCCACCAGCAGAGGAGCGGGAGGGTACGAGCAGTACTTC.

The chain recombines TRBV6-1 with TRBJ2-2, with 9 bases identical to TRBD2. V lost 6 bases to trimming and J lost 4 bases; unmatched junction nucleotides: 9. This CDR3 is 16 amino acids long. The germline gives CDR1 MNHNS, CDR2 SASEGT. The CDR3 here is CASSETSGSVTGELFF. The CDR3 DNA sequence: TGTGCCAGCAGCGAAACTAGCGGGTCAGTCACCGGGGAGCTGTTTTTT.

The chain combines TRBV2 with TRBJ1-1; 10 bases fit TRBD1. Per the germline V gene, CDR1 is SNHLY and CDR2 is FYNNEI. The trim removed 7 bases at V and 3 bases at J, leaving 14 bases unmatched. The CDR3 length is 17 residues. This CDR3 reads CASIRQGAFDGDTEAFF. The DNA for the CDR3 is TGTGCCAGCATTAGACAGGGGGCGTTCGACGGGGACACTGAAGCTTTCTTT. The full variable domain, its missing parts supplied by reference TRBV2 and TRBJ1-1, is EPEVTQTPSHQVTQMGQEVILRCVPISNHLYFYWYRQILGQKVEFLVSFYNNEISEKSEIFDDQFSVERPDGSNFTLKIRSTKLEDSAMYFCASIRQGAFDGDTEAFFGQGTRLTVV.

The V call is TRBV19, the J call TRBJ2-2, with 14 positions matching TRBD2. J gave up 7 bases and V 5 bases, and 9 bases lay outside the gene matches. There are 17 residues in the CDR3. The germline CDR1 and CDR2 sequences are LNHDA and SQIVND (reference sequence). In DNA, the CDR3 is TGTGCCAGTAGTTCCGGGACTAGCGGGAGAAAAATCGGGGAGCTGTTTTTT. Translating gives CASSSGTSGRKIGELFF.

The V call is TRBV5-1, the J call TRBJ1-5, with D perhaps matching TRBD1 (5 bases). The CDR3 extends over 15 amino acids. Germline-derived CDR1 and CDR2 are SGHRS and YFSETQ. The ends were cut back, 4 bases at V and 0 bases at J, with 11 bases in the middle. The CDR3 DNA reads TGCGCCAGCAGCCTGACGGGGGGTAGCAATCAGCCCCAGCATTTT. The encoded protein is CASSLTGGSNQPQHF.

The chain uses TRBV5-5 and TRBJ2-1; no definite D call. CDR1 is SGHKS, CDR2 YYEKEE, per germline (reference sequence). V was trimmed by 0 bases and J by 11 bases, leaving 15 bases between them. The CDR3 totals 14 residues. The CDR3 protein is CASSLGTLPSQQFF. CDR3 bases: TGTGCCAGCAGCTTGGGCACCCTACCCTCCCAGCAGTTCTTC.

V usage is TRBV7-9 and J usage is TRBJ1-5; possible D gene TRBD1, 5 bases. Trimming left V 5 bases short and J 7 bases short, with 15 bases between. The CDR3 extends over 14 amino acids. CDR1 SEHNR and CDR2 FQNEAQ come from the germline V gene (reference sequence). The CDR3 coding sequence is TGTGCCAGCAGCCGCTTCGGGGGGGAACAGCCCCAGCATTTT. Protein sequence: CASSRFGGEQPQHF.

The gene calls are TRBV5-1 and TRBJ2-7; 8 bases are shared with TRBD1. Germline CDR1 is SGHRS and CDR2 is YFSETQ. With V trimmed by 4 bases and J by 0 bases, 6 bases remained unmatched. The CDR3 length is 15 residues. CDR3 region: CASSVQGGPSYEQYF. The CDR3 nucleotides read TGCGCCAGCAGCGTACAGGGGGGTCCCTCCTACGAGCAGTACTTC.

V usage is TRBV28 and J usage is TRBJ2-7; D is perhaps TRBD2 (6 bases). The CDR3 consists of 14 residues. V lost 6 bases to trimming and J lost 9 bases, with 21 bases between them. Germline-derived CDR1 and CDR2 are MDHEN and SYDVKM. CDR3 protein: CASRPGTPESWQYF. CDR3 bases: TGTGCCAGCAGACCCGGGACTCCCGAAAGCTGGCAGTACTTC. Combining the CDR3 with reference TRBV28 and TRBJ2-7 gives the whole variable domain DVKVTQSSRYLVKRTGEKVFLECVQDMDHENMFWYRQDPGLGLRLIYFSYDVKMKEKGDIPEGYSVSREKKERFSLILESASTNQTSMYLCASRPGTPESWQYFGPGTRLTVT.

This rearrangement joins TRBV18 to TRBJ1-1; TRBD1 agrees at 7 bases. The CDR3 has 14 amino acids. With V trimmed by 3 bases and J by 3 bases, 4 bases remained unmatched. Germline assignment: CDR1 KGHSH and CDR2 LQKENI. The CDR3 reads CASSPGQQHTEAFF. The CDR3 bases are TGTGCCAGCTCACCGGGACAGCAGCACACTGAAGCTTTCTTT.

The V gene is TRBV27, the J gene TRBJ2-3, with a weak D call TRBD1 (6 bases). The CDR3 is 16 amino acids. Between the trimmed V and J ends, which lost 2 bases and 4 bases, there was a span of 16 bases. Germline V CDR1 and CDR2: MNHEY, SMNVEV (reference sequence). CDR3 sequence: CASSLGAGQGPDTQYF. CDR3 in DNA: TGTGCCAGCAGTTTAGGGGCAGGGCAGGGGCCAGATACGCAGTATTTT.

The chain links TRBV7-2 to TRBJ2-7; D may be TRBD2 (7 bases). Per germline, CDR1 SGHTA and CDR2 FQGNSA. The ends were cut back, 2 bases at V and 7 bases at J, with 15 bases in the middle. This CDR3 comprises 14 residues. DNA of the CDR3: TGTGCCAGCAGCTTAAGGGGGAGGGCCGTAGAGCAGTACTTC. It is translated as CASSLRGRAVEQYF.

The chain uses TRBV4-1 and TRBJ2-5; the match to TRBD2 covers 13 bases. The tail of the sequence fits TRBJ2-7 better, so the J call may be wrong. CDR3 length: 15 amino acids. CDR1 MGHRA and CDR2 YSYEKL come from the germline V gene. The CDR3 DNA sequence: TGCGCCAGCAGCCAGACCGGGACTAGCGGGAACGAGCAGTACTTC. As protein: CASSQTGTSGNEQYF.

V gene TRBV7-9 combines with J gene TRBJ1-2; TRBD1 aligns across 12 bases. V trimming: 6 bases; J trimming: 3 bases; junction bases outside the gene matches: 11. Looked up from germline, CDR1 is SEHNR and CDR2 is FQNEAQ (reference sequence). The CDR3 spans 17 residues. The chain's CDR3 is CASSFGTGGQSDYGYTF. The CDR3 DNA reads TGTGCCAGCAGTTTTGGGACAGGGGGCCAGTCGGACTATGGCTACACCTTC.

The rearrangement joins TRBV7-6 to TRBJ1-4; D might be TRBD1 (5 bases). The CDR3 covers 17 residues. Looked up from germline, CDR1 is SGHVS and CDR2 is FNYEAQ. Trimming cost V 4 bases and J 8 bases, with 23 bases left between them. The CDR3 here is CASSSLGRGVVDEKLFF. The DNA of the CDR3 is TGTGCCAGCAGCTCGTTGGGGCGCGGGGTAGTCGACGAAAAACTGTTTTTT.

This rearrangement joins TRBV4-1 to TRBJ2-5; 8 nucleotides match TRBD2. The CDR3 consists of 14 residues. The germline gives CDR1 MGHRA, CDR2 YSYEKL. J lost 4 bases, V lost 6 bases, and 7 bases had no gene match. CDR3 loop: CASRLAENLETQYF. The CDR3 DNA reads TGCGCCAGCAGACTAGCGGAGAACCTAGAGACCCAGTACTTC.

Note on this clone: The germline gene is not matched at one end of the junction; a read error may be the cause. This specimen includes other DNA sequences encoding the same CDR3. The chain couples TRBV28 to TRBJ1-1; 7 bases align to TRBD1. Germline assignment: CDR1 MDHEN and CDR2 SYDVKM. The CDR3 extends over 14 amino acids. CDR3 coding DNA: TGCGCCAGCAGTCCGGACAGGTTGAACACTGAAGCTTTCTTT. Translating it yields CASSPDRLNTEAFF.

This clone has only one observation. The chain carries TRBV4-1 and TRBJ1-1, with D perhaps TRBD1 (6 bases). Per the germline V gene, CDR1 is MGHRA and CDR2 is YSYEKL. The CDR3 extends over 14 amino acids. V was trimmed by 4 bases and J by 1 base, leaving 10 bases between them. The CDR3 DNA reads TGCGCCAGCAGCCGACAGGTTGGGAACACTGAAGCTTTCTTT. Its protein is CASSRQVGNTEAFF.

V is TRBV6-5 and J is TRBJ1-1; no reliable D call. This CDR3 comprises 12 residues. Trimming shortened V by 8 bases and J by 0 bases, and 7 bases separated the two germline ends. The V gene's germline CDR1 is MNHEY and CDR2 SVGAGI. The CDR3 loop is CASRALNTEAFF. The CDR3 DNA reads as TGTGCCAGCCGCGCGCTGAACACTGAAGCTTTCTTT.

The chain couples TRBV11-3 to TRBJ2-1, with D possibly being TRBD2 (6 bases). The CDR3 loop spans 17 amino acids. The V and J ends lost 5 bases and 1 base respectively, with 18 bases between them. Germline V gene lookup returns CDR1 SGHNT and CDR2 YENEEA. Here the CDR3 reads CASSGGRLMGSYNEQFF. The CDR3 region has the DNA TGTGCCAGCAGCGGAGGGAGACTCATGGGTTCCTACAATGAGCAGTTCTTC.

This clone was counted a single time. The V call is TRBV25-1, the J call TRBJ2-3; TRBD2 aligns across 9 bases. With V trimmed by 1 base and J by 4 bases, 6 bases remained unmatched. CDR1 is MGHDK and CDR2 is SYGVNS in the germline V gene. This CDR3 is built from 16 residues. CDR3 bases: TGTGCCAGCAGTGAATGGGGCGGGGGGGGCTCAGATACGCAGTATTTT. Protein: CASSEWGGGGSDTQYF.

The V call is TRBV21-1, the J call TRBJ1-1; TRBD1 reflects the table's D call only, with no check against the DNA. TRBV21-1 is marked as a pseudogene. The length of the CDR3 is 15 residues. The CDR3, as DNA: TGTGCCAGCAGCACCCGACAGGGAAAACACACTGAAGCTTTCTTT. Its translation is CASSTRQGKHTEAFF.

V is TRBV4-1 and J is TRBJ2-7, with D uncertain. The length of the CDR3 is 14 residues. Germline V gives CDR1 MGHRA, CDR2 YSYEKL. The V gene lost 3 bases and the J gene lost 2 bases, with 11 bases spanning the gap. DNA for the CDR3: TGCGCCAGCAGCCAGACCGGGTCCCCCTACGAGCAGTACTTC. Its protein is CASSQTGSPYEQYF.

This sequence joins TRBV5-1 and TRBJ2-5, with 14 bases aligning to TRBD2. The J call may be in error: the DNA end matches TRBJ2-7 better. Germline-derived CDR1 and CDR2 are SGHRS and YFSETQ. This CDR3 has 15 amino acids. CDR3 DNA: TGCGCCAGCAGCTGGGGACTAGCGGGGGCCGGCGAGCAGTACTTC. Protein product: CASSWGLAGAGEQYF.

The V and J genes are TRBV15 and TRBJ2-3; 7 bases are a match to TRBD1. V was clipped by 2 bases and J by 5 bases; unmatched bases: 7. This CDR3 has 15 residues. In germline, CDR1 is LNHNV, CDR2 YYDKDF (reference sequence). The CDR3: CATSRRQGWQDTQYF. CDR3 DNA sequence: TGTGCCACCAGCAGAAGACAGGGATGGCAAGATACGCAGTATTTT.

This chain connects TRBV5-6 to TRBJ1-1; possible D gene TRBD1, 6 bases. Per germline, CDR1 SGHDT and CDR2 YYEEEE. This CDR3 region has 15 residues. V lost 2 bases and J lost 4, with 15 bases in between. Written as DNA, the CDR3 is TGTGCCAGCAGCTTCCTTACAGGGTACGGCACTGAAGCTTTCTTT. It yields the protein CASSFLTGYGTEAFF.

There are a few counts of this clone. The CDR3 DNA is TGTGCCAGCAGCCCCCGACAGACTTTCTCTGGAAACACCATATATTTT. Protein sequence: CASSPRQTFSGNTIYF. The chain recombines TRBV5-6 with TRBJ1-3; tentatively, D is TRBD1 (5 bases). This CDR3 is built from 16 residues. Per the germline V gene, CDR1 is SGHDT and CDR2 is YYEEEE. V was clipped by 4 bases and J by 0 bases, with 14 bases between them.

The J gene is TRBJ1-2, the V gene TRBV6-6; the match to TRBD1 covers 8 bases. V trimming: 6 bases; J trimming: 7 bases; junction bases outside the gene matches: 7. This CDR3 region has 13 residues. Germline V lookup: CDR1 MNHNY, CDR2 SVGAGI (reference sequence). The CDR3 bases are TGTGCCAGCAGGTCTCAGGGGGCGGGTGGCTACACCTTC. The encoded protein is CASRSQGAGGYTF.

This clone was picked up a small number of times. The V gene is TRBV2, the J gene TRBJ1-5; D ambiguous. The germline gives CDR1 SNHLY, CDR2 FYNNEI. Trimming removed 5 bases from V and 1 base from J, with 12 bases in between. This CDR3 is built from 15 residues. The CDR3 region has the DNA TGTGCCAGCAGTACACAGAGTTTAAGCAATCAGCCCCAGCATTTT. It yields the protein CASSTQSLSNQPQHF. The full variable domain, completed using reference TRBV2 and TRBJ1-5, is EPEVTQTPSHQVTQMGQEVILRCVPISNHLYFYWYRQILGQKVEFLVSFYNNEISEKSEIFDDQFSVERPDGSNFTLKIRSTKLEDSAMYFCASSTQSLSNQPQHFGDGTRLSIL.

The rearrangement uses TRBV19 and TRBJ2-3, with 9 bases lining up with TRBD1. CDR1 is LNHDA, CDR2 SQIVND, per germline (reference sequence). This CDR3 spans 14 amino acids. Unmatched junction bases numbered 9, after V lost 11 bases and J lost 3 bases. CDR3 nucleotides: TGTGCCGTCCGGGACAGGGAGTTGACAGATACGCAGTATTTT. It yields the protein CAVRDRELTDTQYF.